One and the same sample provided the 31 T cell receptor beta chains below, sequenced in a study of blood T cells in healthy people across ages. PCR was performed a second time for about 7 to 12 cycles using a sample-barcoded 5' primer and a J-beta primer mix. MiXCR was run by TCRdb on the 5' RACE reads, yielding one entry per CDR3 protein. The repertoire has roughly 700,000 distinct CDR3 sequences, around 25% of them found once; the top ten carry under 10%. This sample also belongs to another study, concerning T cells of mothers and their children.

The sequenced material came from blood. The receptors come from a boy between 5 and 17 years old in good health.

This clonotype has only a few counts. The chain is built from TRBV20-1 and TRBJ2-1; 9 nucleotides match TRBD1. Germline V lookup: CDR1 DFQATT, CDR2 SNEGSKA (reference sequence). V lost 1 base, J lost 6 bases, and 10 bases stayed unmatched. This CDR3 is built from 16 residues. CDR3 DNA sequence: TGCAGTGCTAGAGGGATAACAGGGGGCAGGGGCAATGAGCAGTTCTTC. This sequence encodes CSARGITGGRGNEQFF.

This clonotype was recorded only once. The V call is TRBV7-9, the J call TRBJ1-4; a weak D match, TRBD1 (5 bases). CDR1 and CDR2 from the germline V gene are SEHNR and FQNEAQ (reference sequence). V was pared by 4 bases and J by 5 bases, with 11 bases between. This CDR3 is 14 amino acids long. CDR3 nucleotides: TGTGCCAGCAGCTCCAGGGTGGAAAATGAAAAACTGTTTTTT. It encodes CASSSRVENEKLFF.

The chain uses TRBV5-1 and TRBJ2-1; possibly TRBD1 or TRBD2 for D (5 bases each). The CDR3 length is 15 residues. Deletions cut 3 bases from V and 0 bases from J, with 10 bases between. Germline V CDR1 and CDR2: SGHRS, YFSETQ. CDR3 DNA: TGCGCCAGCAGCTCCCGGGACCCCTCCTACAATGAGCAGTTCTTC. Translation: CASSSRDPSYNEQFF.

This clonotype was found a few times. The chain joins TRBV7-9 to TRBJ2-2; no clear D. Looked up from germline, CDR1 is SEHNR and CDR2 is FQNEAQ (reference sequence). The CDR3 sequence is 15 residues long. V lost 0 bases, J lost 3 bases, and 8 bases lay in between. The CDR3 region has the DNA TGTGCCAGCAGCTTAGCGCATGGCGACACCGGGGAGCTGTTTTTT. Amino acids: CASSLAHGDTGELFF.

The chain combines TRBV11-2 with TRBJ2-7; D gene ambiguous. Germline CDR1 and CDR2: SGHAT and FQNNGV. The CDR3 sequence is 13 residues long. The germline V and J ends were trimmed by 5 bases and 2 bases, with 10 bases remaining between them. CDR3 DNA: TGTGCCAGCAGCGCTGGCATCACCTACGAGCAGTACTTC. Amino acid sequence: CASSAGITYEQYF.

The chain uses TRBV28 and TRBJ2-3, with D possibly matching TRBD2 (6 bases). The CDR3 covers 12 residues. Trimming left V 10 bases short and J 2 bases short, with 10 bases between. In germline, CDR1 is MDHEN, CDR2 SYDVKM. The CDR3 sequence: CATRDFTDTQYF. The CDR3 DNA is TGTGCCACCCGGGACTTCACAGATACGCAGTATTTT.

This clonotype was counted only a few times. CDR3 sequence reads: CASRETESYEQYF. Written as DNA, the CDR3 is TGTGCCAGCAGGGAGACAGAAAGCTACGAGCAGTACTTC. The chain is built from TRBV28 and TRBJ2-7; the D gene is possibly TRBD1 (5 bases). The germline gives CDR1 MDHEN, CDR2 SYDVKM. The CDR3 is 13 residues long. The ends were cut back, 6 bases at V and 3 bases at J, with 12 bases in the middle.

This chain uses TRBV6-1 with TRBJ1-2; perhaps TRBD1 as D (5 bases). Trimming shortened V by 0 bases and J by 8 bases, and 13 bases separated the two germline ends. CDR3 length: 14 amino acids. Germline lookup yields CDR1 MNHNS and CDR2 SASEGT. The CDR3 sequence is CASSEARQRWGYTF. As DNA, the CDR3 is TGTGCCAGCAGTGAAGCCCGACAGCGTTGGGGCTACACCTTC.

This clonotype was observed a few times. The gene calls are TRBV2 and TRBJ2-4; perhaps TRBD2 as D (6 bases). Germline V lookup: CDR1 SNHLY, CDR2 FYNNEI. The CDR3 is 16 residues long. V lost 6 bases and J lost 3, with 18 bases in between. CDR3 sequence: CASSALSGVGKNIQYF. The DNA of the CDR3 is TGTGCCAGCAGCGCGTTGTCGGGGGTCGGCAAAAACATTCAGTACTTC. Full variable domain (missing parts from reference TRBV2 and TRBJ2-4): EPEVTQTPSHQVTQMGQEVILRCVPISNHLYFYWYRQILGQKVEFLVSFYNNEISEKSEIFDDQFSVERPDGSNFTLKIRSTKLEDSAMYFCASSALSGVGKNIQYFGAGTRLSVL.

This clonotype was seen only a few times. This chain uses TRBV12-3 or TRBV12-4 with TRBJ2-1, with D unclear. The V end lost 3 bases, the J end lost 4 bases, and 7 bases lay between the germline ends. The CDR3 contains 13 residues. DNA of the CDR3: TGTGCCAGCAGTTTTGGCAAGTACAATGAGCAGTTCTTC. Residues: CASSFGKYNEQFF.

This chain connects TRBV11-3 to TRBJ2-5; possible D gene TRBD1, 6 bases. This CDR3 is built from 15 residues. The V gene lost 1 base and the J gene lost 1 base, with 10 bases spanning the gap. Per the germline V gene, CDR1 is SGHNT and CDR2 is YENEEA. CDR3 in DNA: TGTGCCAGCAGCTTAGGGGACACTTCCCAAGAGACCCAGTACTTC. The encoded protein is CASSLGDTSQETQYF.

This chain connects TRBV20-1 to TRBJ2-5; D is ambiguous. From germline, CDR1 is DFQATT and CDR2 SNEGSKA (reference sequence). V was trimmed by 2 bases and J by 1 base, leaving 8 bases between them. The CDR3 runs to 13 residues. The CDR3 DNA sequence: TGCAGTGCTAGATGGACGGTCCAAGAGACCCAGTACTTC. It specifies CSARWTVQETQYF.

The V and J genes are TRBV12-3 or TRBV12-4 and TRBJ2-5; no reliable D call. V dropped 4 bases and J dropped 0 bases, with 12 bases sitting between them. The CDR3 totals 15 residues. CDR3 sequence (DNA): TGTGCCAGCAGTTCAACACTGGGTTACCAAGAGACCCAGTACTTC. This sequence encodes CASSSTLGYQETQYF.

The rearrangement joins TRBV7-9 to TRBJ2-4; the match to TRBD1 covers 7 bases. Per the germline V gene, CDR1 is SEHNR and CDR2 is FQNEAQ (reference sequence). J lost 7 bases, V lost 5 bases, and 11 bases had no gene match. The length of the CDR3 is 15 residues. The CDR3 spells CASSPPDREGNIQYF. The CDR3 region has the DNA TGTGCCAGCAGCCCCCCCGACAGGGAAGGGAACATTCAGTACTTC.

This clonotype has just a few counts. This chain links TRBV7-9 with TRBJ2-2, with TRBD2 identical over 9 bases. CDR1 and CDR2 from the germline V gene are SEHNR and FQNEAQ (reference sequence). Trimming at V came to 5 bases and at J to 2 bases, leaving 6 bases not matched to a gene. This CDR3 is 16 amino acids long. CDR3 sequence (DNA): TGTGCCAGCAGCCCTTCTAGCGGGATTAACACCGGGGAGCTGTTTTTT. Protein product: CASSPSSGINTGELFF. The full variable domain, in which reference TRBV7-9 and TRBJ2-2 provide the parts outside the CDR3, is DTGVSQNPRHKITKRGQNVTFRCDPISEHNRLYWYRQTLGQGPEFLTYFQNEAQLEKSRLLSDRFSAERPKGSFSTLEIQRTEQGDSAMYLCASSPSSGINTGELFFGEGSRLTVL.

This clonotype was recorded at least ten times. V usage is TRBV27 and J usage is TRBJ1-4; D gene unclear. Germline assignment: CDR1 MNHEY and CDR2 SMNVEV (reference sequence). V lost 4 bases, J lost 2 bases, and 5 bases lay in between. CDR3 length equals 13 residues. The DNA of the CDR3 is TGTGCCAGCAGTTCGAGGACTAATGAAAAACTGTTTTTT. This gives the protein CASSSRTNEKLFF.

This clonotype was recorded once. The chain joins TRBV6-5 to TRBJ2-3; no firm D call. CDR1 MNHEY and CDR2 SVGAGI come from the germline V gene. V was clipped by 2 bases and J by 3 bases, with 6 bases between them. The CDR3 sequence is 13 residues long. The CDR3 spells CASSYLTTDTQYF. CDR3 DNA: TGTGCCAGCAGTTACCTGACTACAGATACGCAGTATTTT.

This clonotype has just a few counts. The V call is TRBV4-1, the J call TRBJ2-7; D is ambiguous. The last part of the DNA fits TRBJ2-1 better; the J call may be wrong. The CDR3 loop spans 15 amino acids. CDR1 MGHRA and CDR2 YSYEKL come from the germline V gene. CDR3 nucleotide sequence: TGCGCCAGCAGCCAAGGGCTTGGCAACGGCAATGAGCAGTTCTTC. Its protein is CASSQGLGNGNEQFF.

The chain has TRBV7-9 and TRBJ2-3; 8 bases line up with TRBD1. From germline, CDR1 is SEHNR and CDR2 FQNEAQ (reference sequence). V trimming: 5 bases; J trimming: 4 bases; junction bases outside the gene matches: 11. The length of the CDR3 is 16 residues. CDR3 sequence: CASSPRTGSVADTQYF. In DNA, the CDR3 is TGTGCCAGCAGCCCTCGGACAGGGTCGGTAGCAGATACGCAGTATTTT.

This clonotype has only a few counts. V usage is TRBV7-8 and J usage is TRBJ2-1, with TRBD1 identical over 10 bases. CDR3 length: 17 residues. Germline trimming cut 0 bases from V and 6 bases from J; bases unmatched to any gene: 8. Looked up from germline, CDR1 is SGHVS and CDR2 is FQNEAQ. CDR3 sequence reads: CASSLALGTGVLNEQFF. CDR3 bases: TGTGCCAGCAGCTTAGCGCTCGGGACAGGGGTACTCAATGAGCAGTTCTTC.

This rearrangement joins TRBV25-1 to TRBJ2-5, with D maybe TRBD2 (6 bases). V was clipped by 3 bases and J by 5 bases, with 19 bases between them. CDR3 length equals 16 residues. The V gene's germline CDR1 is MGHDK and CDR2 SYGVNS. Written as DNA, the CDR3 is TGTGCCAGCAGTGATAGGGACTGGGCGCCTGGGGAGACCCAGTACTTC. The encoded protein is CASSDRDWAPGETQYF.

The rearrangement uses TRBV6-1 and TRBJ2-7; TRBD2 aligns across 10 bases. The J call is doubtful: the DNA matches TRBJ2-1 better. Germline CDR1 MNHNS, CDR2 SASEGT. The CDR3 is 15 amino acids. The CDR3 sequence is CASSGGLADYNEQFF. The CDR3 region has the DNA TGTGCCAGCAGTGGAGGACTAGCGGACTACAATGAGCAGTTCTTC.

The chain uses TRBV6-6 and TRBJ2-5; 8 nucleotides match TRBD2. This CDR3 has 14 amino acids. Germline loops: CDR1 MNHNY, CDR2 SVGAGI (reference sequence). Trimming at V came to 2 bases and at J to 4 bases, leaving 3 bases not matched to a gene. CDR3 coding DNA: TGTGCCAGCAGTTACGGCGCGGGAGGAGAGACCCAGTACTTC. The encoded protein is CASSYGAGGETQYF.

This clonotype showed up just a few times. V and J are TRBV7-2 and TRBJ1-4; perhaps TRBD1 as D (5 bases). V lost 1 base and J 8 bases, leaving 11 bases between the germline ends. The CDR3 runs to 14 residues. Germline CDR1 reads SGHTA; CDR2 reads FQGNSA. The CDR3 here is CASSLGDSNEKLFF. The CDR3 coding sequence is TGTGCCAGCAGCTTAGGAGACAGTAACGAAAAACTGTTTTTT.

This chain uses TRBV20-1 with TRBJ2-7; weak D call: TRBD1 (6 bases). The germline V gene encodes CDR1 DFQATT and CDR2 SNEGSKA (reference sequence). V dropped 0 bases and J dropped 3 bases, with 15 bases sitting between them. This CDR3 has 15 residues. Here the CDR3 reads CSARDPQGISYEQYF. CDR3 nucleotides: TGCAGTGCTAGAGATCCTCAGGGGATTAGCTACGAGCAGTACTTC.

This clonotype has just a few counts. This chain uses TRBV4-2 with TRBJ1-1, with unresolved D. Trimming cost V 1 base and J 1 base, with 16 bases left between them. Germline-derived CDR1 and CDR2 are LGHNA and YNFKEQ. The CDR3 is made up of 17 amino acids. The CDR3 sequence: CASSQVRGEGRNTEAFF. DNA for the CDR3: TGTGCCAGCAGCCAAGTACGCGGAGAAGGGAGGAACACTGAAGCTTTCTTT.

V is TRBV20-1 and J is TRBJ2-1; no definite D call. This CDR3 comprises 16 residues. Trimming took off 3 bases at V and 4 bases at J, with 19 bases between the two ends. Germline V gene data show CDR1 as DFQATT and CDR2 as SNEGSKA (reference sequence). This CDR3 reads CSARSAELVRYNEQFF. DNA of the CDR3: TGCAGTGCTAGGAGCGCCGAGCTGGTACGATACAATGAGCAGTTCTTC.

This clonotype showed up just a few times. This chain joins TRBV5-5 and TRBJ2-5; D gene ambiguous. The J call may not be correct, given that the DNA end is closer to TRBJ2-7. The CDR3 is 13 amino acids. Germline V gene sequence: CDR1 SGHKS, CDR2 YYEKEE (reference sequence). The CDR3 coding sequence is TGTGCCAGCAGCGTAATCGAAACCTACGAGCAGTACTTC. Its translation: CASSVIETYEQYF.

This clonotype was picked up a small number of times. The CDR3, as DNA: TGTGCCAGCAGTTTGAGACCGGGAGGGATGGGAAAGCAGTACTTC. Protein product: CASSLRPGGMGKQYF. The chain joins TRBV12-3 or TRBV12-4 to TRBJ2-5, with TRBD2 identical over 8 bases. This CDR3 spans 15 amino acids. J was trimmed by 11 bases and V by 3 bases; bases with no gene match: 14.

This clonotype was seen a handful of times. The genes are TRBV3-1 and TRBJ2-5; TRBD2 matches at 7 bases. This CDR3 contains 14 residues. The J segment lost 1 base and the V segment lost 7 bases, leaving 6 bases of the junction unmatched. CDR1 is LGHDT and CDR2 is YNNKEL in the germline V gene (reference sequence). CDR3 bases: TGTGCCAGCACAGGAGGCGGGGGCCAAGAGACCCAGTACTTC. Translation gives CASTGGGGQETQYF.

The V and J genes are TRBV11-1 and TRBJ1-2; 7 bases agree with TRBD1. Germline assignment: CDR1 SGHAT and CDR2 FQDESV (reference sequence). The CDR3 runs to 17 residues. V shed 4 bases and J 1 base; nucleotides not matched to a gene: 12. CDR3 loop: CASSSTAWGQNNYGYTF. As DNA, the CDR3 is TGTGCCAGCAGCTCTACCGCCTGGGGACAGAATAACTATGGCTACACCTTC.